This T cell receptor (beta chain) was captured by sequencing in a study of shared clonotypes between healthy human individuals. Study-level points and caveats: Expectations were that clonotype sharing among donors would be affected by sequencing depth.

Only in-frame clones appear in the TCRdb table, and some are missing; sequencing was by immunoSEQ multiplex PCR. The data hold under 600,000 clones, with roughly 79% observed a single time. Between the trimmed V and J ends, which lost 1 base and 2 bases, there was a span of 11 bases. Germline lookup yields CDR1 SEHNR and CDR2 FQNEAQ (reference sequence). The CDR3 has 15 amino acids. For this clone: Its antigen is currently unknown.

This TCR was recovered from a woman aged 40 to 50 in good health. Some clones in this sample may be carry-over from other donors' samples. V is TRBV7-9 and J is TRBJ2-5; D ambiguous. The specimen was PBMCs. CDR3 sequence (DNA): TGTGCCAGCAGCTTAGAAGGCGGCAGGCAAGAGACCCAGTACTTC. Its translation: CASSLEGGRQETQYF.